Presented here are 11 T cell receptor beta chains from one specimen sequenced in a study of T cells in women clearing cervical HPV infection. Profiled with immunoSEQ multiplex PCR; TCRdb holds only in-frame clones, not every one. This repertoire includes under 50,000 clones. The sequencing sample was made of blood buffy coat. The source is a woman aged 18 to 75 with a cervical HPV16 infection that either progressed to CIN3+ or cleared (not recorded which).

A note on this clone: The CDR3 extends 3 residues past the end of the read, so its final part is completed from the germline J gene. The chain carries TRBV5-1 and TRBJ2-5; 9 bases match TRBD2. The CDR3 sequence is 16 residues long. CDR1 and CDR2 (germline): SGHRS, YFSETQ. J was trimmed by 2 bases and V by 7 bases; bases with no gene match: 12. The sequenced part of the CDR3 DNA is TGCGCCAGCGGGTTGTCGAGCGGGGGGCCTCAAGAGACC. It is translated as CASGLSSGGPQET. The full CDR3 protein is CASGLSSGGPQETQYF.

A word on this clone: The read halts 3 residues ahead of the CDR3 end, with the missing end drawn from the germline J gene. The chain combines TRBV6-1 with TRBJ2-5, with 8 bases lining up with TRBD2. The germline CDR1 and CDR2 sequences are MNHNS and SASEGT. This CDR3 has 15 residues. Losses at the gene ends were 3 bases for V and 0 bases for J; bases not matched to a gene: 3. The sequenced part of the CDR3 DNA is TGTGCCAGCAGTGACGGCGGGGGGCACCAAGAGACC. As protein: CASSDGGGHQET. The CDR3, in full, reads CASSDGGGHQETQYF.

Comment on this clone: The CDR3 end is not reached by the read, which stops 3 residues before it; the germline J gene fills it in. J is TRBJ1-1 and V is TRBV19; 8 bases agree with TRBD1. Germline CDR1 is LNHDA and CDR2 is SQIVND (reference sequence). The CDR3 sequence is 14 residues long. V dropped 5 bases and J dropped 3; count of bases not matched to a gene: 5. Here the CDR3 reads CASSPRDRYTEAFF. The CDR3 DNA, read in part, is TGTGCCAGTAGTCCGCGGGACAGGTACACTGAA.

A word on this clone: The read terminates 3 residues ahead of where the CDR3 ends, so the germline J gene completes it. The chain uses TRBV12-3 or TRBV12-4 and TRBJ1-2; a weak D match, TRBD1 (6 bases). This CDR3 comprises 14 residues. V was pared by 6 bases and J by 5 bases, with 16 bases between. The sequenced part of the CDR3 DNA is TGTGCCAGCAGCGTACAGGGCGGACTTTATGGC. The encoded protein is CASSVQGGLYG. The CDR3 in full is CASSVQGGLYGYTF.

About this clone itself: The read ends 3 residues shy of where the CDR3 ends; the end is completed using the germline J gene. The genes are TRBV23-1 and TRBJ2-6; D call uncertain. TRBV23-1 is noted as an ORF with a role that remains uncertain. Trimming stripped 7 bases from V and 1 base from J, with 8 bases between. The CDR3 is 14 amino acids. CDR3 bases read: TGCGCCAGCACCGGGTCGTCTGGGGCCAACGTC. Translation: CASTGSSGANV. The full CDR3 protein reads CASTGSSGANVLTF.

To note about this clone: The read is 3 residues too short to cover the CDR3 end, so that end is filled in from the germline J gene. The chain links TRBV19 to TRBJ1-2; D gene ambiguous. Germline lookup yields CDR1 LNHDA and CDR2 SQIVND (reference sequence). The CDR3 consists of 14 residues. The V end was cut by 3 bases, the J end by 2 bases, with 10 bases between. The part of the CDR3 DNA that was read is TGTGCCAGTAGTATTGTTTCCAGAAACTATGGC. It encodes CASSIVSRNYG. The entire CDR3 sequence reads CASSIVSRNYGYTF.

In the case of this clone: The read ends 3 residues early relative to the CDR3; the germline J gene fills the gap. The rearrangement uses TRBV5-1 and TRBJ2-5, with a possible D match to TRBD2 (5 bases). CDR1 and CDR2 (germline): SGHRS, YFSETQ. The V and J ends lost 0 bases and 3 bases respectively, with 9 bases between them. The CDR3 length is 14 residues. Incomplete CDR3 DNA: TGCGCCAGCAGCTTGGAGGACGGGGAAGAGACC. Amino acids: CASSLEDGEET. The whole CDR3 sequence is CASSLEDGEETQYF.

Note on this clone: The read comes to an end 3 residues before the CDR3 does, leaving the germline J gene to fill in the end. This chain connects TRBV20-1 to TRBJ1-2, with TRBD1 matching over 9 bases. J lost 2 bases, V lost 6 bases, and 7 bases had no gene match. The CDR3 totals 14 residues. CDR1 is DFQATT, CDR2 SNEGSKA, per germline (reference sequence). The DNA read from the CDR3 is TGCAGTGCCAAAATCGGACAGGGGAACTATGGC. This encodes CSAKIGQGNYG. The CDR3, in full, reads CSAKIGQGNYGYTF.

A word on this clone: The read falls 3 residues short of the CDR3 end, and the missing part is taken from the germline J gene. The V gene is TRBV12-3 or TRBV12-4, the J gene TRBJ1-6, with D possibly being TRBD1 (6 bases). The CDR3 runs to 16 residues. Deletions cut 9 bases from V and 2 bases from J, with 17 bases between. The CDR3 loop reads CASFQGIATYNSPLHF. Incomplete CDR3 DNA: TGTGCCAGTTTTCAGGGGATAGCTACCTATAATTCACCC.

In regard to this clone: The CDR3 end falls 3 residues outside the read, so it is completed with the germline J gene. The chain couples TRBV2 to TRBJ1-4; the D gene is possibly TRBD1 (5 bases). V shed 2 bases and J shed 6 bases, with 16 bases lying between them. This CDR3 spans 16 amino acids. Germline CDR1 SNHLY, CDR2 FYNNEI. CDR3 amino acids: CASSEKGHTGDEKLFF. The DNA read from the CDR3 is TGTGCCAGCAGTGAAAAGGGCCACACGGGGGATGAAAAA.

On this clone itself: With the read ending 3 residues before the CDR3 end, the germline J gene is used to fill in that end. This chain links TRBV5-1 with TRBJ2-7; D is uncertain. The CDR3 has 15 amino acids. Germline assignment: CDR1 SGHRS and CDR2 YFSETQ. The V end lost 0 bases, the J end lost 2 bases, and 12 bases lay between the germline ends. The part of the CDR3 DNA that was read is TGCGCCAGCAGCTTGGGGCAAGTGCTGGCCTACGAG. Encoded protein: CASSLGQVLAYE. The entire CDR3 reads CASSLGQVLAYEQYF. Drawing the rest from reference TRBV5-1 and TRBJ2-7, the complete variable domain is KAGVTQTPRYLIKTRGQQVTLSCSPISGHRSVSWYQQTPGQGLQFLFEYFSETQRNKGNFPGRFSGRQFSNSRSEMNVSTLELGDSALYLCASSLGQVLAYEQYFGPGTRLTVT.